The 10 T cell receptor beta chains below come from one sample, sequenced in a study of shared clonotypes between healthy human individuals. Positive CCR7 selection of CD45RO-negative cells yielded the naive CD8 cells, and terminally differentiated effector memory CD45RA+ cells were excluded. The table came from immunoSEQ multiplex PCR; TCRdb's copy has only in-frame clones and leaves some out. The sample includes under 1 million clones, roughly 92% seen only once; the top ten take approximately 25%. Sequencing was performed on naive CD8+ T cells sorted from blood. The receptor source for this set is a man under 40 in good health.

This clone was counted a single time. J is TRBJ1-1 and V is TRBV4-1; D is uncertain. The CDR3 runs to 12 residues. Germline-derived CDR1 and CDR2 are MGHRA and YSYEKL. V was shortened by 2 bases and J by 5 bases, with 6 bases between the two germline ends. The CDR3 here is CASSQQYTEAFF. For the CDR3, the DNA is TGCGCCAGCAGCCAACAGTATACTGAAGCTTTCTTT.

V gene TRBV4-1 combines with J gene TRBJ1-1; D uncertain. V was clipped by 0 bases and J by 0 bases, with 8 bases between them. The CDR3 runs to 15 residues. From germline, CDR1 is MGHRA and CDR2 YSYEKL. This CDR3 reads CASSQEPGVNTEAFF. The DNA for the CDR3 is TGCGCCAGCAGCCAAGAGCCCGGGGTGAACACTGAAGCTTTCTTT.

The chain is built from TRBV4-1 and TRBJ2-7; 10 nucleotides agree with TRBD2. CDR1 is MGHRA, CDR2 YSYEKL, per germline. J lost 6 bases, V lost 0 bases, and 5 bases had no gene match. This CDR3 spans 15 amino acids. The CDR3 spells CASSQDALAGSEQYF. For the CDR3, the DNA is TGCGCCAGCAGCCAAGATGCACTAGCGGGAAGCGAGCAGTACTTC.

The chain carries TRBV5-5 and TRBJ2-7; TRBD1 agrees at 7 bases. CDR1 SGHKS and CDR2 YYEKEE come from the germline V gene (reference sequence). The V and J ends lost 2 bases and 2 bases, in that order; junction bases with no gene match: 7. CDR3 length: 15 amino acids. CDR3 sequence reads: CASSFVVGTAYEQYF. The CDR3, as DNA: TGTGCCAGCAGCTTCGTTGTCGGGACAGCCTACGAGCAGTACTTC.

In the case of this clone: Other DNA sequences in this specimen translate into the identical CDR3. This chain joins TRBV4-3 and TRBJ2-1; 7 bases are a match to TRBD2. Germline V CDR1 and CDR2: LGHNA, YSLEER. The CDR3 is made up of 15 amino acids. V shed 4 bases and J 0 bases; nucleotides not matched to a gene: 3. CDR3 DNA: TGCGCCAGCAGCCCGGGACTATCCTCCTACAATGAGCAGTTCTTC. Protein product: CASSPGLSSYNEQFF.

The chain uses TRBV7-8 and TRBJ2-5; D is uncertain. CDR1 and CDR2 (germline): SGHVS, FQNEAQ. Deletions cut 11 bases from V and 5 bases from J, with 18 bases between. This CDR3 spans 13 amino acids. The CDR3 reads CAGRGSSRETQYF. For the CDR3, the DNA is TGTGCCGGAAGAGGCAGTAGCAGGGAGACCCAGTACTTC.

V and J are TRBV13 and TRBJ2-5; D gene unclear. V was clipped by 1 base and J by 4 bases, with 10 bases between them. Germline CDR1 reads PRHDT; CDR2 reads FYEKMQ (reference sequence). The CDR3 spans 14 residues. The CDR3 spells CASSLDGVRETQYF. In nucleotides, the CDR3 is TGTGCCAGCAGCTTAGACGGCGTCAGAGAGACCCAGTACTTC.

The chain joins TRBV5-5 to TRBJ2-7; perhaps TRBD2 as D (5 bases). Germline V gives CDR1 SGHKS, CDR2 YYEKEE (reference sequence). The CDR3 loop spans 15 amino acids. Trimming removed 1 base at V and 6 bases at J, with 17 bases between. The CDR3: CASSLIRGPGVEQYF. The DNA of the CDR3 is TGTGCCAGCAGCTTGATTAGAGGGCCAGGTGTCGAGCAGTACTTC.

The rearrangement joins TRBV15 to TRBJ2-2; D is unclear. From germline, CDR1 is LNHNV and CDR2 YYDKDF (reference sequence). This CDR3 spans 13 amino acids. Between the trimmed V and J ends, which lost 8 bases and 2 bases, there was a span of 9 bases. DNA for the CDR3: TGTGCCACCCTATACCCCAACACCGGGGAGCTGTTTTTT. Translating it yields CATLYPNTGELFF.

CDR3 sequence (DNA): TGTGCCTCGGGGGCGCGGGGCCGAGAGACCCAGTACTTC. Translation: CASGARGRETQYF. V is TRBV28 and J is TRBJ2-5; D is tentatively TRBD1 or TRBD2 (6 bases each). V was clipped by 11 bases and J by 4 bases, with 17 bases between them. Germline assignment: CDR1 MDHEN and CDR2 SYDVKM. This CDR3 spans 13 amino acids.